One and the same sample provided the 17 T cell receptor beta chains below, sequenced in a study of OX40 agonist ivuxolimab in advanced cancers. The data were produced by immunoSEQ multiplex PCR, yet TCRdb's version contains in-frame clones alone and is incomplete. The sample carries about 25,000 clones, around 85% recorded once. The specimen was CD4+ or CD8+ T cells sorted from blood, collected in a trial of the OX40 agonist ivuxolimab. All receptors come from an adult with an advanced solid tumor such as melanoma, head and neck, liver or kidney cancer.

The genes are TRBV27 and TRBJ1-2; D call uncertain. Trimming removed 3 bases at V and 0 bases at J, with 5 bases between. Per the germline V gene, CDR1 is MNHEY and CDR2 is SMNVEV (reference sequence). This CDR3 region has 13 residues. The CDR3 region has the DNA TGTGCCAGCAGTTTTAGTCCTAACTATGGCTACACCTTC. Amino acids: CASSFSPNYGYTF.

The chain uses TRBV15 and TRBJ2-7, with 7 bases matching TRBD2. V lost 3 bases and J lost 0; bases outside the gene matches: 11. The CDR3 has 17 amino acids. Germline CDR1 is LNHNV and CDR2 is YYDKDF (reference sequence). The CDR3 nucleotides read TGTGCCACCAGCAGGATCCCCCTAGCGGACTTCTCCTACGAGCAGTACTTC. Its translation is CATSRIPLADFSYEQYF.

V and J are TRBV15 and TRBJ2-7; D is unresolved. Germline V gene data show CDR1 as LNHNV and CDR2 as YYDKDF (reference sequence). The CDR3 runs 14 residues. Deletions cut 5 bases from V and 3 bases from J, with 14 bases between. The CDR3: CATSSESARYEQYF. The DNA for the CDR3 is TGTGCCACCAGCTCCGAGAGCGCTCGCTACGAGCAGTACTTC.

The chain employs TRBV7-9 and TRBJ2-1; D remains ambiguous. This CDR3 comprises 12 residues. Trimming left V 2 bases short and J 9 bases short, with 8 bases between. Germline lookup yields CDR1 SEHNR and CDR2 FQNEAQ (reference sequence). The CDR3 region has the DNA TGTGCCAGCAGCTTAAGGCAGTTTGAGCAGTTCTTC. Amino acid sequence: CASSLRQFEQFF.

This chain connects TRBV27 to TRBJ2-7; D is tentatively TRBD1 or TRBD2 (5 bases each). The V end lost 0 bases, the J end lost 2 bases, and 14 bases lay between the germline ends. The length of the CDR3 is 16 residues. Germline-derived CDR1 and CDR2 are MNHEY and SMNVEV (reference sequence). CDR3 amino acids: CASSLSRGPGPYEQYF. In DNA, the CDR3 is TGTGCCAGCAGTTTATCCCGGGGCCCCGGGCCCTACGAGCAGTACTTC.

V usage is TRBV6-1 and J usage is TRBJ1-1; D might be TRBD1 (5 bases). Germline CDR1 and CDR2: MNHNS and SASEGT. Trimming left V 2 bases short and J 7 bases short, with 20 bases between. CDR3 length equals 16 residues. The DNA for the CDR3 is TGTGCCAGCAGTGAAAGGAGGGGCCTAGTCGACCTTGAAGCTTTCTTT. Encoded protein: CASSERRGLVDLEAFF.

CDR3 in DNA: TGTGCCAGCAGTCTAGGAGGGGGGGGCGAGCAGTACTTC. This translates into CASSLGGGGEQYF. The V and J genes are TRBV11-2 and TRBJ2-7; D possibly corresponds to TRBD2 (7 bases). The ends were cut back, 6 bases at V and 6 bases at J, with 15 bases in the middle. There are 13 residues in the CDR3. CDR1 is SGHAT and CDR2 is FQNNGV in the germline V gene.

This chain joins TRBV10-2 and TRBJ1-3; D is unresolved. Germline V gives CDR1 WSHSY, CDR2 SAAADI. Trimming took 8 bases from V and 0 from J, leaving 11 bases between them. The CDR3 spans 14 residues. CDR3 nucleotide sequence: TGCGCCAGCTGGATTGGGGTCTCTGGAAACACCATATATTTT. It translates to CASWIGVSGNTIYF.

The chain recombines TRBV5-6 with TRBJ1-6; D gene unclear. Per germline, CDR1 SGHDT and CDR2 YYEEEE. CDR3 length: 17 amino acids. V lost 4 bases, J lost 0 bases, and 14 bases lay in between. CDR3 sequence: CASSTDAPGSYNSPLHF. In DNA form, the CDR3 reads TGTGCCAGCAGCACCGACGCCCCCGGCTCCTATAATTCACCCCTCCACTTT.

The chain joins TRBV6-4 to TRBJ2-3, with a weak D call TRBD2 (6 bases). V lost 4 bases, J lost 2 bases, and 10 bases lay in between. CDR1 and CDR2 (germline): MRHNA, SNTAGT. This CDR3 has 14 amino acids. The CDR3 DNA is TGTGCCAGCAGTGCCGGGACTGACACAGATACGCAGTATTTT. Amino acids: CASSAGTDTDTQYF.

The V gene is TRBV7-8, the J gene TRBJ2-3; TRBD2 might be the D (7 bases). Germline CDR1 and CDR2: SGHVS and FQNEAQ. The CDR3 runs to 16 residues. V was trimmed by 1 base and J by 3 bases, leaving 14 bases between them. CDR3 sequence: CASSLEGGGPTDTQYF. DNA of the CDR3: TGTGCCAGCAGCTTAGAAGGGGGGGGGCCGACAGATACGCAGTATTTT.

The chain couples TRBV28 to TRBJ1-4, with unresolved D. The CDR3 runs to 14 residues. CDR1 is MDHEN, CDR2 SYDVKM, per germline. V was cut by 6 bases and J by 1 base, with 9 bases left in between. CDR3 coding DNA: TGTGCCAGCAGAGACCCCCTAACTAATGAAAAACTGTTTTTT. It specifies CASRDPLTNEKLFF.

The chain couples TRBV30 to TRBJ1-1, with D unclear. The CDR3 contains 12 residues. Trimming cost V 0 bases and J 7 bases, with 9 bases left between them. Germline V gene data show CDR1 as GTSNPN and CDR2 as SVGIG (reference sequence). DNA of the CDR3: TGTGCCTGGAGTGTACTCGGGTTTGAAGCTTTCTTT. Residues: CAWSVLGFEAFF.

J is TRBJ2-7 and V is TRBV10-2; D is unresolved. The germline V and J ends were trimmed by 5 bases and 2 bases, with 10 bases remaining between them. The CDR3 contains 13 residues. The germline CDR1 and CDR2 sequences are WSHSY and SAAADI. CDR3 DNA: TGCGCCAGCAGTCCTGACGGACCCTACGAGCAGTACTTC. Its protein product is CASSPDGPYEQYF.

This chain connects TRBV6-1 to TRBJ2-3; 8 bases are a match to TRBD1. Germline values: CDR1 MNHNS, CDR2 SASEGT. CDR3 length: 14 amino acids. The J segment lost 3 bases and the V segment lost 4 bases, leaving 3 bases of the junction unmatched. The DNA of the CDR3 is TGTGCCAGCAGTGGACAGGGGAGAACAGATACGCAGTATTTT. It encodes CASSGQGRTDTQYF.

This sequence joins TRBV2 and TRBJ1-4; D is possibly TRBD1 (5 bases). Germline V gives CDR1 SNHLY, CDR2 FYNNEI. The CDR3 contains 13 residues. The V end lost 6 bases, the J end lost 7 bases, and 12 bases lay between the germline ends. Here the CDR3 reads CASRGEGLEKLFF. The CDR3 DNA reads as TGTGCCAGCAGAGGGGAAGGGCTTGAAAAACTGTTTTTT.

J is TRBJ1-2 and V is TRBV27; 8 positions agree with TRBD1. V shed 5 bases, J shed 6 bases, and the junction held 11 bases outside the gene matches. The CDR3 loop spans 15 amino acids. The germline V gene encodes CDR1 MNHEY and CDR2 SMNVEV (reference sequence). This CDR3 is CASSTYEDRDNGYTF. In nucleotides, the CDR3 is TGTGCCAGCAGTACTTACGAGGACAGGGATAATGGCTACACCTTC.